These 20 T cell receptor beta chains share one sample of origin, sequenced in a study of OX40 agonist ivuxolimab in advanced cancers. The protocol used for the library was the immunoSEQ multiplex PCR assay. What TCRdb holds here is the immuneACCESS table cut down to in-frame rearrangements. Part of the clones is not present; checked against another copy, under half of the missing clones reflect an unresolved V gene, and the others are unexplained. This sample lists 85,000 to 100,000 clones; 90% to 95% were detected once. Roughly 0.31% of the sample goes to the ten largest clones. Sequences were derived from CD4+ or CD8+ T cells sorted from blood, sampled in a trial of the OX40 agonist ivuxolimab. Receptor source: an adult with an advanced solid tumor such as melanoma, head and neck, liver or kidney cancer.

The chain has TRBV15 and TRBJ1-5; D gene ambiguous. The V and J ends lost 8 bases and 2 bases respectively, with 7 bases between them. Germline CDR1 reads LNHNV; CDR2 reads YYDKDF (reference sequence). The length of the CDR3 is 12 residues. The CDR3 reads CATARGNQPQHF. The CDR3 DNA is TGTGCCACCGCGAGGGGCAATCAGCCCCAGCATTTT. The full variable domain, completed using reference TRBV15 and TRBJ1-5, is DAMVIQNPRYQVTQFGKPVTLSCSQTLNHNVMYWYQQKSSQAPKLLFHYYDKDFNNEADTPDNFQSRRPNTSFCFLDIRSPGLGDTAMYLCATARGNQPQHFGDGTRLSIL.

The chain combines TRBV28 with TRBJ2-5; possible D gene TRBD1, 6 bases. The V end was cut by 5 bases, the J end by 5 bases, with 12 bases between. CDR1 is MDHEN, CDR2 SYDVKM, per germline. The CDR3 is 13 amino acids. Written as DNA, the CDR3 is TGTGCCAGCAGTCTACAGGGCTTGGAGACCCAGTACTTC. Residues: CASSLQGLETQYF. The full variable domain, its missing parts supplied by reference TRBV28 and TRBJ2-5, is DVKVTQSSRYLVKRTGEKVFLECVQDMDHENMFWYRQDPGLGLRLIYFSYDVKMKEKGDIPEGYSVSREKKERFSLILESASTNQTSMYLCASSLQGLETQYFGPGTRLLVL.

The gene calls are TRBV28 and TRBJ2-5; 7 bases fit TRBD1. CDR1 and CDR2 from the germline V gene are MDHEN and SYDVKM. This CDR3 region has 13 residues. V gave up 10 bases and J gave up 1 base; unmatched junction bases: 6. The CDR3 region is CATEGQPQETQYF. The CDR3 region has the DNA TGTGCCACCGAGGGACAGCCCCAAGAGACCCAGTACTTC.

CDR3 nucleotide sequence: TGTGCCAGCAGCTTAGCAAGGGGCGGTAACACCGGGGAGCTGTTTTTT. Protein: CASSLARGGNTGELFF. The chain combines TRBV7-2 with TRBJ2-2, with D tentatively TRBD1 (5 bases). The germline V gene has CDR1 SGHTA and CDR2 FQGNSA. Trimming removed 0 bases from V and 2 bases from J, with 10 bases in between. This CDR3 region has 16 residues. Based on the CDR3 plus reference TRBV7-2 and TRBJ2-2, the full variable domain is GAGVSQSPSNKVTEKGKDVELRCDPISGHTALYWYRQSLGQGLEFLIYFQGNSAPDKSGLPSDRFSAERTGGSVSTLTIQRTQQEDSAVYLCASSLARGGNTGELFFGEGSRLTVL.

The chain couples TRBV30 to TRBJ2-5; the match to TRBD2 covers 9 bases. The ends lost 2 bases at V and 5 bases at J; junction bases unmatched: 9. This CDR3 is 15 amino acids long. Germline assignment: CDR1 GTSNPN and CDR2 SVGIG (reference sequence). The CDR3 nucleotides read TGTGCCTGGAGTACCGGAGTAGCGGGAGTGGAGACCCAGTACTTC. This gives the protein CAWSTGVAGVETQYF. The complete variable domain, with remaining parts taken from reference TRBV30 and TRBJ2-5, reads SQTIHQWPATLVQPVGSPLSLECTVEGTSNPNLYWYRQAAGRGLQLLFYSVGIGQISSEVPQNLSASRPQDRQFILSSKKLLLSDSGFYLCAWSTGVAGVETQYFGPGTRLLVL.

The rearrangement joins TRBV6-5 to TRBJ2-7, with D possibly TRBD1 on 6 matching bases. There are 14 residues in the CDR3. Germline V gene data show CDR1 as MNHEY and CDR2 as SVGAGI. With 5 bases removed from V and 2 bases from J, the gap between germline ends came to 13 bases. The CDR3 DNA follows: TGTGCCAGCAGTCAAAACTCAGGGGCCTACGAGCAGTACTTC. This sequence encodes CASSQNSGAYEQYF.

This clone was counted a single time. V is TRBV11-2 and J is TRBJ2-3, with unresolved D. Germline-derived CDR1 and CDR2 are SGHAT and FQNNGV. There are 14 residues in the CDR3. Trimming shortened V by 1 base and J by 0 bases, and 5 bases separated the two germline ends. CDR3 DNA: TGTGCCAGCAGCTTAGTCCGGAGCACAGATACGCAGTATTTT. This sequence encodes CASSLVRSTDTQYF.

V is TRBV28 and J is TRBJ2-2; 8 bases are a match to TRBD1. The germline CDR1 and CDR2 sequences are MDHEN and SYDVKM. V gave up 6 bases and J gave up 0 bases; unmatched junction bases: 3. CDR3 size: 15 residues. The CDR3 sequence: CASRLDRANTGELFF. The CDR3, as DNA: TGTGCCAGCAGATTGGACAGGGCGAACACCGGGGAGCTGTTTTTT. Together with reference TRBV28 and TRBJ2-2, the CDR3 gives the full variable domain: DVKVTQSSRYLVKRTGEKVFLECVQDMDHENMFWYRQDPGLGLRLIYFSYDVKMKEKGDIPEGYSVSREKKERFSLILESASTNQTSMYLCASRLDRANTGELFFGEGSRLTVL.

CDR3 amino acids: CASSILTSGANTGELFF. DNA for the CDR3: TGTGCCAGTAGTATCTTGACTAGCGGGGCGAACACCGGGGAGCTGTTTTTT. The chain couples TRBV19 to TRBJ2-2; the match to TRBD2 covers 11 bases. CDR1 is LNHDA and CDR2 is SQIVND in the germline V gene (reference sequence). V dropped 3 bases and J dropped 0; count of bases not matched to a gene: 3. The length of the CDR3 is 17 residues.

This clone has only one observation. The chain uses TRBV4-2 and TRBJ2-3; no clear D. CDR1 and CDR2 from the germline V gene are LGHNA and YNFKEQ. Trimming pared 10 bases from V and 2 bases from J, leaving 19 bases between. The CDR3 has 15 amino acids. The CDR3 is CATRRGQGSTDTQYF. CDR3 bases: TGTGCCACCAGAAGAGGTCAAGGCTCCACAGATACGCAGTATTTT.

This clone was recorded a few times. The chain recombines TRBV18 with TRBJ1-1; possible D gene TRBD1, 5 bases. This CDR3 comprises 13 residues. Trimming left V 2 bases short and J 1 base short, with 5 bases between. In germline, CDR1 is KGHSH, CDR2 LQKENI. CDR3 protein: CASSPGQNTEAFF. The CDR3 nucleotides read TGTGCCAGCTCACCAGGACAGAACACTGAAGCTTTCTTT.

V usage is TRBV6-6 and J usage is TRBJ2-7, with D unclear. Germline V gene data show CDR1 as MNHNY and CDR2 as SVGAGI (reference sequence). V was shortened by 2 bases and J by 2 bases, with 10 bases between the two germline ends. The CDR3 has 14 residues. CDR3 sequence reads: CASSYTKGPYEQYF. The CDR3 nucleotides are TGTGCCAGCAGTTACACAAAAGGGCCCTACGAGCAGTACTTC.

This CDR3 is CASSGTSVYNEQFF. Here the CDR3 DNA reads TGTGCCAGCTCGGGGACTAGCGTCTACAATGAGCAGTTCTTC. The V gene is TRBV7-2, the J gene TRBJ2-1; 10 bases align to TRBD2. With V trimmed by 8 bases and J by 3 bases, 4 bases remained unmatched. The germline V gene encodes CDR1 SGHTA and CDR2 FQGNSA. CDR3 length equals 14 residues. The full variable domain, with the rest looked up from reference TRBV7-2 and TRBJ2-1, is GAGVSQSPSNKVTEKGKDVELRCDPISGHTALYWYRQSLGQGLEFLIYFQGNSAPDKSGLPSDRFSAERTGGSVSTLTIQRTQQEDSAVYLCASSGTSVYNEQFFGPGTRLTVL.

Concerning this clone itself: One end of the junction does not line up with germline, which may come from a read error. This chain connects TRBV20-1 to TRBJ2-3; 8 nucleotides agree with TRBD2. Germline V gene data show CDR1 as DFQATT and CDR2 as SNEGSKA (reference sequence). This CDR3 comprises 11 residues. The CDR3 protein is CSARDLAGIVF. The CDR3 coding sequence is TGCAGTGCTAGGGATTTAGCGGGGATTGTTTTT.

This chain connects TRBV23-1 to TRBJ1-4, with D perhaps TRBD1 (5 bases). TRBV23-1 is flagged as an ORF with uncertain function. CDR3 size: 16 residues. The V gene lost 4 bases and the J gene lost 3 bases, with 15 bases spanning the gap. Here the CDR3 reads CASSPCVGGSNEKLFF. The CDR3 coding sequence is TGCGCCAGCAGTCCCTGTGTTGGGGGATCTAATGAAAAACTGTTTTTT.

The chain has TRBV7-9 and TRBJ1-3; D not resolved. Looked up from germline, CDR1 is SEHNR and CDR2 is FQNEAQ (reference sequence). V was shortened by 5 bases and J by 5 bases, with 16 bases between the two germline ends. The CDR3 is 15 residues long. This CDR3 is CASSLRALGRNTIYF. The DNA of the CDR3 is TGTGCCAGCAGCCTCCGGGCCCTCGGAAGAAACACCATATATTTT.

This rearrangement joins TRBV7-9 to TRBJ2-3; TRBD2 agrees at 9 bases. J was trimmed by 6 bases and V by 1 base; bases with no gene match: 14. The CDR3 is 18 residues long. CDR1 is SEHNR, CDR2 FQNEAQ, per germline (reference sequence). CDR3 residues: CASSLELGLAGSSDTQYF. CDR3 nucleotides: TGTGCCAGCAGCTTAGAGTTGGGGCTAGCGGGATCGTCGGATACGCAGTATTTT.

The J gene is TRBJ2-7, the V gene TRBV5-4, with D hard to call. Between the trimmed V and J ends, which lost 6 bases and 3 bases, there was a span of 13 bases. Germline lookup yields CDR1 SGHNT and CDR2 YYREEE (reference sequence). The CDR3 spans 13 residues. The DNA of the CDR3 is TGTGCCAGCACCACACCGGGTGGCTACGAGCAGTACTTC. Translating it yields CASTTPGGYEQYF. The full variable domain, in which reference TRBV5-4 and TRBJ2-7 provide the parts outside the CDR3, is ETGVTQSPTHLIKTRGQQVTLRCSSQSGHNTVSWYQQALGQGPQFIFQYYREEENGRGNFPPRFSGLQFPNYSSELNVNALELDDSALYLCASTTPGGYEQYFGPGTRLTVT.

The chain uses TRBV7-2 and TRBJ2-3; possibly TRBD2 for D (6 bases). The CDR3 loop spans 16 amino acids. V was pared by 1 base and J by 0 bases, with 11 bases between. Germline assignment: CDR1 SGHTA and CDR2 FQGNSA. The CDR3 DNA is TGTGCCAGCAGCTTAGGGGGGACTCTTAGCACAGATACGCAGTATTTT. It codes for CASSLGGTLSTDTQYF.

The chain links TRBV14 to TRBJ2-1; D might be TRBD2 (6 bases). With 2 bases removed from V and 8 bases from J, the gap between germline ends came to 10 bases. There are 13 residues in the CDR3. Per the germline V gene, CDR1 is SGHDN and CDR2 is FVKESK. CDR3 loop: CASSQHGSDEQFF. In DNA, the CDR3 is TGTGCCAGCAGCCAACACGGGAGCGATGAGCAGTTCTTC.